This TCR beta chain was retrieved from a study of cytomegalovirus exposure and HLA in healthy donors (dated by TCRdb to 2016 to 2017). Turning to the overall study: An earlier analysis of about 530 of the donors reported 250 to 350 Gb of sequence data and 117 million unique TCR beta sequences obtained from approximately 180 million T cells. Because of strong linkage in the cohort, roughly five DR-DQ haplotypes were treated as single units for association and clustering. The study aimed to test whether signatures of past pathogen exposure could be identified by cataloging public T cell receptors. In an earlier analysis of 587 of the donors, high-throughput TCR beta sequencing was used to judge whether each TCR beta V gene segment behaved as functional or pseudogenic. Rather than drawing on any new phenotypic data, the later analysis identified candidate immune exposures from TCR beta sequences and the way those sequences occurred across donors. A later analysis re-examined previously published TCR beta repertoires from more than 550 donors and added high-resolution HLA genotyping to investigate patterns of TCR occurrence. Among roughly 400 genotyped donors of the cohort, an average of approximately 240,000 unique TCR beta nucleotide sequences was sequenced per donor, of which approximately 19% were non-productive. In addition to the first cohort of approximately 670 subjects, a separate validation cohort of 130 or so different subjects was used. Donor age, sex, ethnicity and CMV serostatus were compiled together with the repertoire data. High-throughput TCR immunosequencing, statistical association of individual TCRs with disease status, and machine learning were combined to predict cytomegalovirus infection status. Class I and class II HLA loci were covered by the typing at four-digit resolution. Approximately 310 gigabases of sequencing data and approximately 91 million unique TCR sequences made up an early release that covered over 550 HLA-typed donors. Genome-wide SNP genotypes for about 65% of the roughly 700 donors were used in a later genetic analysis, which treated that subset as a discovery cohort. Of the roughly 410 genotyped donors, 65% to 90% were placed in the genetic ancestry cluster associated with self-reported Caucasian donors. Typing coverage differed by locus: A, B, C, DRB1 and DQB1 were typed in about 620-640 donors, DQA1 in 500 to 550, DPA1 in around 610, and DPB1 in just under 490. The study used immunosequencing to profile the T cell repertoires of 670 or so subjects and linked those repertoires to cytomegalovirus serostatus. All discovery cohort repertoires had been generated on a single sequencing platform.

Library generation was performed with the immunoSEQ multiplex PCR assay. For the multiplex PCR, a mixture combining 60 forward primers for TCR Vbeta segments and 13 reverse primers for TCR Jbeta segments was used. The CDR3 region of rearranged TCR beta genes was amplified from genomic DNA by a multiplex PCR assay. The Illumina HiSeq System was used to sequence the amplified TCR beta libraries as 87-base-pair reads. In the source study's methods: A later analysis counted some 80 million unique TCR beta chains across the 650 to 800 repertoires, and 9.5 million to 11 million of these chains were shared by at least two donors. A nearest-neighbor algorithm error-corrected the raw reads and collapsed the reads into unique sequences, merging closely related sequences to remove PCR and sequencing errors. To assign V, D and J gene segments, CDR3 sequences were aligned to IMGT reference sequences. For a sequence to be retained, a match of at least six nucleotides to both a V gene segment and a J gene segment was required. Rearrangements were classified as productive when the CDR3 lacked stop codons and remained in frame with V and J, and all other rearrangements were classified as non-productive. CDR3 was defined according to IMGT convention as the region running from the second conserved V-encoded cysteine to the conserved J-encoded phenylalanine. The earlier analysis of 587 of the donors excluded any sequence lacking an unambiguous match to a single V gene segment. An earlier analysis of 587 of the donors classified V segments as functional when productive rearrangements were above 56.7% and as segregating when the standard deviation between donors was above 5%. A statistical classification framework was built for diagnosing cytomegalovirus status from the catalog of TCR beta chain sequences. A later analysis assigned V and J genes by comparing TCR nucleotide sequences with IMGT/GENE-DB human TR gene sequences. The TCRdist pipeline was used in a later analysis to assign CDR3 sequences and most-parsimonious VDJ recombination scenarios. A later analysis defined each TCR beta chain by its CDR3 amino acid sequence plus V-gene family, and excluded reads lacking a unique V-gene family. To address suspected cross-contamination and a sequencing artifact, a later analysis removed some 620 highly shared, low-generation-probability nucleotide sequences. For each public chain, a later analysis derived a clonal expansion index from normalized ranks of inferred template counts within each repertoire. Generation probabilities in a later analysis came from a VDJ recombination model fitted to out-of-frame rearrangements, and those results were checked against IGoR. In a later analysis, TCR-TCR, TCR-HLA and TCR-CMV co-occurrence was scored with hypergeometric tests, and a repertoire-size bias correction was applied to TCR pairs. To estimate false discovery rates, a later analysis permuted the HLA or CMV assignments 20 times. In a later analysis, co-occurring TCRs were grouped using DBSCAN, with TCRdist sequence similarity added in when clustering inside HLA-allele-positive subsets. Repertoires with fewer than 30,000 or more than 120,000 public chains were left out of co-occurrence clustering, as were four to six repertoires with anomalous nucleotide sharing. TCRdb obtained this table from immuneACCESS and retained in-frame rearrangements with V and J assigned. These tables miss some clones; where compared with another copy, unresolved V genes account for less than half of the shortfall, and the remainder is unexplained. V and J calls and clone size come straight from that table; D and trimming were deduced from the DNA. Within this sample are approximately 76,000 clones, with 70% to 85% of them counted one time only. Clones ranked in the top ten supply approximately 2.4% of the sample.

V lost 4 bases and J lost 1 base; the stretch between them is 5 bases long. CDR3 length: 13 amino acids, cysteine to phenylalanine. CDR3 DNA only is kept here, 39 bases in frame from base 1. CDR1 and CDR2 are read off the germline V gene as KGHSH and LQKENI. The paper's findings and limits, for the study overall: In a later analysis, most CMV-associated TCR beta chains were found to appear HLA-restricted, with HLA associations seemingly driven largely by CMV exposure. In a later genetic analysis, fewer N-insertions in productive TCRs were reported among donors in an Asian-associated ancestry cluster than the roughly 700-donor mean. Because counts were too low, approximately 15 rarely observed V segments, including chromosome 9 orphons, were excluded from the earlier analysis of several hundred of the donors. Sequencing depth was assumed to be roughly uniform across donors in the presence/absence analyses, though that assumption may not hold. The authors suggested that the approach could potentially be generalized to other disease states and immunological phenotypes. The classifier was reported to diagnose cytomegalovirus status with high specificity and sensitivity in both the original cohort and the validation cohort. In a later analysis, HLA-associated TCR beta chains showed more clonal expansion and lower generation probabilities than non-associated chains that were equally common. Only TCR beta chains were sequenced in this cohort, and the absence of alpha or paired-chain data limited detectable features. A further reported finding was that TCR beta sequences accurately predicted the HLA-A and HLA-B alleles for most subjects in the first cohort. In a later analysis, over 15,000 TCR beta sequences were associated with specific HLA alleles at a false discovery rate of 0.05. The study gave a list of 150 to 200 TCR beta chains associated with cytomegalovirus. Linkage disequilibrium might explain the correlated functional status among segregating V segments, but an unknown experimental factor could not be ruled out. A cluster of highly shared sequence variants was judged likely to represent a technical artifact of the sequencing pipeline. Because the 87-base-pair reads could not distinguish some IMGT-functional V segments, including TRBV6-2 and TRBV6-3, those segments were excluded. Assigning TCR associations to individual alleles was difficult when HLA alleles, especially DR and DQ, strongly co-occurred. A later analysis reported that several top co-occurrence clusters appeared linked to parvovirus B19, influenza, CMV and Epstein-Barr virus. For the cohort, immune exposure information was limited to CMV serostatus. Broadly in line with IMGT annotations, most TCR beta V segments showed up in productive rearrangements about 87% or about 30% of the time in an earlier analysis of a few hundred of the donors. A later genetic analysis associated a missense DCLRE1C variant with V-gene and J-gene trimming of TCR beta chains, and an independent cohort replicated the association. In vitro tests confirmed that a few of the cytomegalovirus-associated TCR beta chains recognize cytomegalovirus antigens. In a later analysis, TCR association rates were found to vary across HLA loci, with the most associated TCRs seen for DRB1 alleles and the fewest for HLA-C alleles. Because HLA typing was missing for some donors at each locus, association tests included only the typed subset. Across donors, most TCR sequences were observed very rarely, whereas some public TCRs were present in many individuals.

The cohort was made up of under 800 healthy bone marrow donors. At the time of sampling, every cohort member was nominally healthy, though immune exposures that went unrecorded were likely present. The donor tested CMV seronegative and was one of the 352 seronegative cohort members. Every donor gave a peripheral blood sample, and the peripheral blood mononuclear cells from that sample were used for TCR beta sequencing. The Qiagen DNeasy Blood Extraction Kit was used to extract genomic DNA from the blood cell samples. Turning to this clone: Its recognized antigen is unknown. No qualities accompany the bases; no much larger clone lies one base away.

Sequenced sample: PBMCs. In this chain, TRBV18 is recombined with TRBJ1-5; the D segment cannot be called with confidence. The sequence was collected from a man aged 30-40 years in good health and CMV-seronegative. The CDR3 is CASSLVSNQPQHF. The DNA reads as follows: TGTGCCAGCTCACTCGTAAGCAATCAGCCCCAGCATTTT.